The clone carrying this T cell receptor beta chain was observed a few times. The antigen remains undetermined. With 60 Vbeta and 13 Jbeta primers, the PCR was carried out. Clones were sequenced by immunoSEQ multiplex PCR, and TCRdb holds only the in-frame ones, with some missing. The data hold around 88,000 clones, with under 85% observed a single time. This CDR3 is 13 amino acids long. V lost 6 bases and J lost 1, with 9 bases in between. Germline CDR1 reads LNHDA; CDR2 reads SQIVND (reference sequence). This record comes from a study of cytomegalovirus exposure and HLA in healthy donors. Study findings and constraints: There were around 160 TCR beta chains listed as cytomegalovirus-associated.

Healthy individuals who donated bone marrow served as the donors. The specimen was PBMCs. This TCR was recovered from a man aged 50 to 60 in good health and CMV-seropositive. The chain couples TRBV19 to TRBJ2-5; D perhaps matches TRBD1 (6 bases). This chain's CDR3 is CASRDSFQETQYF. Written as DNA, the CDR3 is TGTGCCAGTAGGGACAGTTTCCAAGAGACCCAGTACTTC.